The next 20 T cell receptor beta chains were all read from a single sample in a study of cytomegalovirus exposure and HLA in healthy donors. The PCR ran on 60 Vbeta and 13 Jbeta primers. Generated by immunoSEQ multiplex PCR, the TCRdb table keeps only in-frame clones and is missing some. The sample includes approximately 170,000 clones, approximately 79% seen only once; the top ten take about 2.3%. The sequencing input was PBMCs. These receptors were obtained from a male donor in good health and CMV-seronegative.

The CDR3: CASSQDGLPTDTQYF. Here the CDR3 DNA reads TGCGCCAGCAGCCAAGATGGTCTACCCACAGATACGCAGTATTTT. This rearrangement joins TRBV4-3 to TRBJ2-3; D call uncertain. The CDR3 has 15 amino acids. Germline V lookup: CDR1 LGHNA, CDR2 YSLEER. Trimming took off 0 bases at V and 2 bases at J, with 9 bases between the two ends.

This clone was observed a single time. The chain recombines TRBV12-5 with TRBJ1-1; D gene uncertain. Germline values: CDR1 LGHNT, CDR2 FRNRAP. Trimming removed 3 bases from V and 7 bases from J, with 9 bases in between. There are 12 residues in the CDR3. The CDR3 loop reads CASGFAAREAFF. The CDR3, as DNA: TGTGCTAGTGGTTTTGCGGCCCGTGAAGCTTTCTTT.

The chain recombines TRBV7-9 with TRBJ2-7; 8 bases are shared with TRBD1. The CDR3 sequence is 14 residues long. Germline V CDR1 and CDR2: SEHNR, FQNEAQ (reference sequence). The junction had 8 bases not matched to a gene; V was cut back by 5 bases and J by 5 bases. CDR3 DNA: TGTGCCAGCAGCCCTGGACAGGGCAATAACGAGCAGTACTTC. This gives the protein CASSPGQGNNEQYF.

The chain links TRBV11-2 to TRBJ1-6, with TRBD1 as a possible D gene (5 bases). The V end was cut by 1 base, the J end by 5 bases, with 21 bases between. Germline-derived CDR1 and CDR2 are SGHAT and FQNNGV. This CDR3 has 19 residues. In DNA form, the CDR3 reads TGTGCCAGCAGCTTAGGGGTCGGCACAGGCGGCACAAATAATTCACCCCTCCACTTT. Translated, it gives CASSLGVGTGGTNNSPLHF. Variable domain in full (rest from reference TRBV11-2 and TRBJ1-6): EAGVAQSPRYKIIEKRQSVAFWCNPISGHATLYWYQQILGQGPKLLIQFQNNGVVDDSQLPKDRFSAERLKGVDSTLKIQPAKLEDSAVYLCASSLGVGTGGTNNSPLHFGNGTRLTVT.

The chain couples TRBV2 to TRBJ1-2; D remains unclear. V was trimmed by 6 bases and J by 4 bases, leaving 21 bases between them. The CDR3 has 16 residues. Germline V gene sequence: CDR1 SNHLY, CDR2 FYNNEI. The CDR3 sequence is CASRSGISPNAYGYTF. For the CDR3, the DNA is TGTGCCAGCAGGTCGGGTATCAGCCCGAACGCCTATGGCTACACCTTC. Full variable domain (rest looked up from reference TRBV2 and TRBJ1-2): EPEVTQTPSHQVTQMGQEVILRCVPISNHLYFYWYRQILGQKVEFLVSFYNNEISEKSEIFDDQFSVERPDGSNFTLKIRSTKLEDSAMYFCASRSGISPNAYGYTFGSGTRLTVV.

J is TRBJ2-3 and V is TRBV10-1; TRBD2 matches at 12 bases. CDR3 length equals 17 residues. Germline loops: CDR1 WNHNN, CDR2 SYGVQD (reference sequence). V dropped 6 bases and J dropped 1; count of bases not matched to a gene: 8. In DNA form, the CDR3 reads TGCGCCAGCAGCCCCGTCCGGACTAGCGGGGGCACAGATACGCAGTATTTT. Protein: CASSPVRTSGGTDTQYF.

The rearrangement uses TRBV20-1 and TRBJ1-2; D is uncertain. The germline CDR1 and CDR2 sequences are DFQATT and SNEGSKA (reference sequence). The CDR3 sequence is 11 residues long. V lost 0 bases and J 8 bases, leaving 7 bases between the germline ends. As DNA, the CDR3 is TGCAGTGCTAGAGATTGGCGGGGCTACACCTTC. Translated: CSARDWRGYTF.

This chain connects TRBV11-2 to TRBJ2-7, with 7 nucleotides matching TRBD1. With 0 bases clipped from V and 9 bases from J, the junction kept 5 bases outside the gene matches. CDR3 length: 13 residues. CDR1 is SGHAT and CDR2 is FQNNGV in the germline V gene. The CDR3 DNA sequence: TGTGCCAGCAGCTTAGATCAAGCAGGGGGGCAGTACTTC. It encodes CASSLDQAGGQYF.

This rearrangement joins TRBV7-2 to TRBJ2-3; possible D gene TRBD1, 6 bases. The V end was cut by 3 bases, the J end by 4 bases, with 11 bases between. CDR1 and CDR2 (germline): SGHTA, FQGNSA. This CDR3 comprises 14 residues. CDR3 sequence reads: CASSFMAGADTQYF. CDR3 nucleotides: TGTGCCAGCAGCTTCATGGCAGGGGCAGATACGCAGTATTTT. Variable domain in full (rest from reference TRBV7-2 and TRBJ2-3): GAGVSQSPSNKVTEKGKDVELRCDPISGHTALYWYRQSLGQGLEFLIYFQGNSAPDKSGLPSDRFSAERTGGSVSTLTIQRTQQEDSAVYLCASSFMAGADTQYFGPGTRLTVL.

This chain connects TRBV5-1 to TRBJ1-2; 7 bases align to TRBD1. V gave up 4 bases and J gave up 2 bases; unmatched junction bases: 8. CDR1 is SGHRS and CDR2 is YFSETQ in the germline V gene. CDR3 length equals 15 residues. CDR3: CASSILGTANYGYTF. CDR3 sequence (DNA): TGCGCCAGCAGCATATTAGGGACAGCGAACTATGGCTACACCTTC.

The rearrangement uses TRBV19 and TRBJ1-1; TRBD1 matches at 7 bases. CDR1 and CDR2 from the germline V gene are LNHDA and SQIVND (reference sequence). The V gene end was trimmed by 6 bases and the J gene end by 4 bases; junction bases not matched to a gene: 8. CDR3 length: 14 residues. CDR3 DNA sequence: TGTGCCAGTAGCCGAGGACAGGAAGGCACTGAAGCTTTCTTT. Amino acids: CASSRGQEGTEAFF.

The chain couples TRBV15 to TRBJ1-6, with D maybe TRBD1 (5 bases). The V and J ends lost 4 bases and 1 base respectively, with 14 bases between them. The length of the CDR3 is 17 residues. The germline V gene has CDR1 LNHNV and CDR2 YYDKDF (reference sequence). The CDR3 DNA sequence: TGTGCCACCAGCACCCCTGCAGGGCTTTCCTATAATTCACCCCTCCACTTT. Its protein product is CATSTPAGLSYNSPLHF.

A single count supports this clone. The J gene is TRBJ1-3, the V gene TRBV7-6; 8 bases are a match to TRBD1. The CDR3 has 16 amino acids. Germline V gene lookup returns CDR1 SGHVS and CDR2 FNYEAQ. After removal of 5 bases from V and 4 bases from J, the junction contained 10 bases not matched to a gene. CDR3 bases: TGTGCCAGCAGCCTAACTCAGGGGGCGCGCGGAAACACCATATATTTT. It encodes CASSLTQGARGNTIYF.

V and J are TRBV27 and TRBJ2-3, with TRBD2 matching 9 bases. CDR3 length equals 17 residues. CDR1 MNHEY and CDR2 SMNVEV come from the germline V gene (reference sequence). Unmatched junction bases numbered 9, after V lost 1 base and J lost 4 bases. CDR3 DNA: TGTGCCAGCAGTTTATGGTGGCGGGGGGGCATTTCAGATACGCAGTATTTT. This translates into CASSLWWRGGISDTQYF.

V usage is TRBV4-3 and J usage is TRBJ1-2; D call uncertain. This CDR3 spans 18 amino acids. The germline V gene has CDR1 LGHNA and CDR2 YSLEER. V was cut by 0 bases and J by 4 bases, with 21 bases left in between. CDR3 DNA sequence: TGCGCCAGCAGCCAAGATCTAACCTTAGCAAGGATGGCCTATGGCTACACCTTC. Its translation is CASSQDLTLARMAYGYTF.

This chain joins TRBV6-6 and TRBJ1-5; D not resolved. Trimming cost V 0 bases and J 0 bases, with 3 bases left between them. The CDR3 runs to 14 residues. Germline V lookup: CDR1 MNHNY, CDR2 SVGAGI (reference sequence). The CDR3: CASSYSSSNQPQHF. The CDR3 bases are TGTGCCAGCAGTTACTCGAGTAGCAATCAGCCCCAGCATTTT.

Here the CDR3 DNA reads TGTGCCAGCAGTGAGGGGCGGACGGGGGGGCAGCCCCAGCATTTT. This sequence encodes CASSEGRTGGQPQHF. The chain joins TRBV2 to TRBJ1-5, with D possibly TRBD1 on 5 matching bases. V lost 3 bases and J lost 7, with 16 bases in between. This CDR3 comprises 15 residues. The germline CDR1 and CDR2 sequences are SNHLY and FYNNEI.

This CDR3 is CASSLRPGNGYTF. The CDR3 coding sequence is TGTGCCAGCAGCCTCCGCCCGGGGAACGGCTACACCTTC. V is TRBV5-5 and J is TRBJ1-2; D not resolved. Germline-derived CDR1 and CDR2 are SGHKS and YYEKEE (reference sequence). The CDR3 length is 13 residues. Trimming took off 4 bases at V and 8 bases at J, with 15 bases between the two ends.

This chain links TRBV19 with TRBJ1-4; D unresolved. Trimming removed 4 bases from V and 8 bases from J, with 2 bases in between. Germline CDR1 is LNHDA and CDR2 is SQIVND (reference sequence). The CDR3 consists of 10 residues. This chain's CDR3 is CASSTEKLFF. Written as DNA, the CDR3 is TGTGCCAGTAGTACAGAAAAACTGTTTTTT.

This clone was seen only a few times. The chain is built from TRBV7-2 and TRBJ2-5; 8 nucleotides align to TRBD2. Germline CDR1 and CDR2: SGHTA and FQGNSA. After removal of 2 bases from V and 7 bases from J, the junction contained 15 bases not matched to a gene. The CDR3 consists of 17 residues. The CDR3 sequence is CASSLRPGGSNGGTQYF. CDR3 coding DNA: TGTGCCAGCAGCTTAAGGCCGGGGGGGTCAAATGGAGGGACCCAGTACTTC.